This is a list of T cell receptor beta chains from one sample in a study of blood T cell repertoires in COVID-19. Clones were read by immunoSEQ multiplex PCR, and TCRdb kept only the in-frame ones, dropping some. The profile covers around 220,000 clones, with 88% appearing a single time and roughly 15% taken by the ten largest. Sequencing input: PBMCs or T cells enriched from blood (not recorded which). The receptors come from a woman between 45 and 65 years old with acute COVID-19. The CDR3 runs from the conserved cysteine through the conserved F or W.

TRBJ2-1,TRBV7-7,CASSPGLAGGYEQFF
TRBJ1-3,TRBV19,CASSLSGQAYSGNTIYF
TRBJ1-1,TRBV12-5,CASGLVLAGLTEAFF
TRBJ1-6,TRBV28,CASRAGHNSPLHF
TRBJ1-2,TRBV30,CAWSGDRVKGYTF
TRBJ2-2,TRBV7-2,CASSLAPGQGTTGELFF
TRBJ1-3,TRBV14,CASSQAVGGTIYF
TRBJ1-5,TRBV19,CASRGQGYSNQPQHF
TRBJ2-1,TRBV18,CASSLTSGRANSYNEQFF
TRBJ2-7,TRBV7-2,CASSLVQGDYEQYF
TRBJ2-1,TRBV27,CASGRGIYNEQFF
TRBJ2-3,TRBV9,CASSRRPGQSTDTQYF
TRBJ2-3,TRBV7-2,CASSLLRGTDTQYF
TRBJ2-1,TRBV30,CAWTTSGSENEQFF
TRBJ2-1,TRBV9,CASRPGQVSGNEQFF
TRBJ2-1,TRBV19,CASSIETASGILYNEQFF
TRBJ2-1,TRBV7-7,CASSLVTSGSNEQFF
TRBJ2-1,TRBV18,CASSLALLAGGLNEQFF
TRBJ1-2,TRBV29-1,CSVLGQVEGYTF
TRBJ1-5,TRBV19,CASSRSGHSGQPQHF
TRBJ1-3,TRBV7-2,CASSFTGTVFSGNTIYF
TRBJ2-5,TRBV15,CATNPVYQETQYF
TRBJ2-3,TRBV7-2,CASSYQKGGVDTQYF
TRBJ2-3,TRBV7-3,CASSLIASTDTQYF
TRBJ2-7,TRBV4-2,CASSQEGLAGGVYEQYF
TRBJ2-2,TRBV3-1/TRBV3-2,CASSRGTANTGELFF
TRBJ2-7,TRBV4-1,CASSQGLQQTYEQYF
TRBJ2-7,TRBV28,CASSPRVASLYEQYF
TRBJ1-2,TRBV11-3,CASSSRTVFFYGYTF
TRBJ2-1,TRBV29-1,CSATDRVEGNEQFF
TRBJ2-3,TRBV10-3,CAIRTSGPSSTDTQYF
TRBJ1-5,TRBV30,CAWSPRTGRRQPQHF